This T cell receptor (beta chain) was obtained from a study of blood T cell repertoires in COVID-19. Whole-study context: The United States, Italy and Spain were the sources of the acute and convalescent COVID-19 samples. In each case, the material was cDNA or gDNA derived from T cells, B-cell-depleted T cells, or PBMCs.

The authors' processing: The assay estimated nucleated cells by amplifying reference gene primers. This table comes from immunoSEQ multiplex PCR, and its TCRdb copy is limited to in-frame clones, with some not included. That table supplies the V and J calls and clone size; D and trimming were determined from the DNA. Of 250,000 to 350,000 clones listed, roughly nine tenths were seen once; the top ten hold 2.2%. The source of this sequence is a woman aged 45-65 years who had recovered from COVID-19. Material for sequencing was peripheral blood.

In nucleotides, the CDR3 is TGTGCCAGCAGCAAAGGACTAGTGGAGACCCAGTACTTC. This gives the protein CASSKGLVETQYF. The chain recombines TRBV9 with TRBJ2-5, with 7 positions matching TRBD2. With 4 bases clipped from V and 5 bases from J, the junction kept 5 bases outside the gene matches. Germline V gene lookup returns CDR1 SGDLS and CDR2 YYNGEE. This CDR3 comprises 13 residues.